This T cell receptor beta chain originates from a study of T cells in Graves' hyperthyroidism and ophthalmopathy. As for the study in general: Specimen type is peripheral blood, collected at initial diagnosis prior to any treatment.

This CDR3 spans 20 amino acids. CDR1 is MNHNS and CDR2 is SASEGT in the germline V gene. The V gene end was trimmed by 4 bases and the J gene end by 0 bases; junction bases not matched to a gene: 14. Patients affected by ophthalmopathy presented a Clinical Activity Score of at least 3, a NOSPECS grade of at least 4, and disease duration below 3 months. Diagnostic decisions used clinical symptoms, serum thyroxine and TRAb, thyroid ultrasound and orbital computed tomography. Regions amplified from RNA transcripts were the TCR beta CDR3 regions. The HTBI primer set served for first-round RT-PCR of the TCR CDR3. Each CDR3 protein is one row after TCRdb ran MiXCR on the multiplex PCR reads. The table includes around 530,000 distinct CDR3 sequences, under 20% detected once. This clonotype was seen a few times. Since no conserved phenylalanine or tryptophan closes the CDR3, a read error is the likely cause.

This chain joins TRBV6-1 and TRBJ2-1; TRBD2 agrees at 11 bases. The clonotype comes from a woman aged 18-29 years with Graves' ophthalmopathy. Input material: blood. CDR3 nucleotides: TGTGCCAGCAGTGGTCCGGGACTAGCGGCTTTTTTTAACTCCTACAATGAGCAGTTCCTC. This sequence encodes CASSGPGLAAFFNSYNEQFL.